This TCR beta chain was found in a study of blood T cell repertoires in COVID-19. Trimming took off 1 base at V and 1 base at J, with 7 bases between the two ends. CDR1 and CDR2 (germline): SGHDN, FVKESK. The CDR3 covers 14 residues. Original methodology: Reference gene primer amplification gave estimated nucleated cell counts. TCRdb's table, derived via immunoSEQ multiplex PCR, lists solely in-frame clones and lacks some. V and J calls and clone size are those listed in that table; D and trimming were worked out from the DNA. The table lists 400,000 or so clones, 85% to 90% of them singletons, with approximately 1.2% in the top ten.

This sequence originates from a man aged 25 to 40 who had recovered from COVID-19. V usage is TRBV14 and J usage is TRBJ2-5; D ambiguous. The sample consisted of PBMCs or T cells enriched from blood (not recorded which). The CDR3 here is CASSQGLLQETQYF. CDR3 in DNA: TGTGCCAGCAGCCAAGGACTCCTCCAAGAGACCCAGTACTTC.